Listed here are 20 T cell receptor beta chains from one sample, sequenced in a study of T cell changes during pregnancy in multiple sclerosis. Clones were sequenced by immunoSEQ multiplex PCR, and TCRdb holds only the in-frame ones, with some missing. The sample includes approximately 98,000 clones, 92% seen only once; the top ten take 2% to 3%. Sample: peripheral blood, taken after pregnancy. All receptors come from a female donor in good health, enrolled as a control in a pregnancy study.

The chain has TRBV19 and TRBJ1-6; D might be TRBD1 (6 bases). V lost 4 bases and J lost 10, with 17 bases in between. This CDR3 region has 15 residues. CDR1 LNHDA and CDR2 SQIVND come from the germline V gene (reference sequence). The CDR3 DNA follows: TGTGCCAGTAGTACCGGACAGAGAGGACGATCACCCCTCCACTTT. Translation: CASSTGQRGRSPLHF. The full variable domain, with the rest looked up from reference TRBV19 and TRBJ1-6, is DGGITQSPKYLFRKEGQNVTLSCEQNLNHDAMYWYRQDPGQGLRLIYYSQIVNDFQKGDIAEGYSVSREKKESFPLTVTSAQKNPTAFYLCASSTGQRGRSPLHFGNGTRLTVT.

This rearrangement joins TRBV6-1 to TRBJ2-7, with TRBD2 matching 14 bases. CDR3 length equals 15 residues. Germline lookup yields CDR1 MNHNS and CDR2 SASEGT. V lost 5 bases, J lost 5 bases, and 5 bases stayed unmatched. Here the CDR3 DNA reads TGTGCCAGCAGTATCCGGACTAGCGGGAGGCACGAGCAGTACTTC. Translation: CASSIRTSGRHEQYF.

V usage is TRBV14 and J usage is TRBJ2-2; maybe TRBD2 (6 bases). Germline lookup yields CDR1 SGHDN and CDR2 FVKESK. The CDR3 extends over 15 amino acids. V lost 5 bases, J lost 7 bases, and 17 bases lay in between. Here the CDR3 reads CASSERGTGSGELFF. For the CDR3, the DNA is TGTGCCAGCAGCGAACGCGGGACTGGGAGCGGGGAGCTGTTTTTT. Filled out from reference TRBV14 and TRBJ2-2, the complete variable domain reads EAGVTQFPSHSVIEKGQTVTLRCDPISGHDNLYWYRRVMGKEIKFLLHFVKESKQDESGMPNNRFLAERTGGTYSTLKVQPAELEDSGVYFCASSERGTGSGELFFGEGSRLTVL.

CDR3 region: CASSSGQDSGEQYF. The CDR3 DNA reads as TGTGCCAGCAGCTCTGGACAGGACTCGGGCGAGCAGTACTTC. The rearrangement links TRBV7-2 to TRBJ2-7; 7 positions agree with TRBD1. This CDR3 is built from 14 residues. Germline V gene lookup returns CDR1 SGHTA and CDR2 FQGNSA. Germline trimming cut 4 bases from V and 6 bases from J; bases unmatched to any gene: 9.

This chain links TRBV25-1 with TRBJ2-2, with 11 nucleotides matching TRBD1. The CDR3 loop spans 15 amino acids. V was pared by 4 bases and J by 7 bases, with 5 bases of the junction left unmatched. Germline values: CDR1 MGHDK, CDR2 SYGVNS. The CDR3 here is CASSGGQGEVGELFF. CDR3 bases: TGTGCCAGCAGTGGGGGACAGGGGGAAGTCGGGGAGCTGTTTTTT.

This chain uses TRBV7-9 with TRBJ1-1; unclear D gene. Trimming shortened V by 4 bases and J by 0 bases, and 12 bases separated the two germline ends. The germline V gene encodes CDR1 SEHNR and CDR2 FQNEAQ (reference sequence). The CDR3 runs 15 residues. CDR3 amino acids: CASSSYPGVNTEAFF. The CDR3 nucleotides read TGTGCCAGCAGCTCTTACCCCGGTGTGAACACTGAAGCTTTCTTT.

This clone was found once. The chain links TRBV10-3 to TRBJ2-1, with TRBD2 identical over 11 bases. The CDR3 totals 16 residues. Germline V gives CDR1 ENHRY, CDR2 SYGVKD. With V trimmed by 0 bases and J by 4 bases, 2 bases remained unmatched. CDR3 bases: TGTGCCATCAGTGAGTCGGGACTAGCGGCTTACAATGAGCAGTTCTTC. Translation: CAISESGLAAYNEQFF.

The genes are TRBV19 and TRBJ1-2, with 7 nucleotides matching TRBD1. Unmatched junction bases numbered 8, after V lost 0 bases and J lost 7 bases. The length of the CDR3 is 15 residues. The germline V gene has CDR1 LNHDA and CDR2 SQIVND (reference sequence). As DNA, the CDR3 is TGTGCCAGTAGTATAGATCTTGGCAGGGGGGTTGGCTACACCTTC. It specifies CASSIDLGRGVGYTF.

The chain has TRBV13 and TRBJ2-5, with a tentative D call TRBD2 (6 bases). Trimming left V 4 bases short and J 7 bases short, with 22 bases between. The length of the CDR3 is 16 residues. Germline lookup yields CDR1 PRHDT and CDR2 FYEKMQ (reference sequence). CDR3 coding DNA: TGTGCCAGCAGCTCATCTCGTAATAGCGGAGGTGGGACCCAGTACTTC. This encodes CASSSSRNSGGGTQYF.

The chain has TRBV5-6 and TRBJ1-1; 7 bases map to TRBD1. The V and J ends lost 5 bases and 4 bases, in that order; junction bases with no gene match: 17. The CDR3 loop spans 17 amino acids. The germline V gene encodes CDR1 SGHDT and CDR2 YYEEEE. DNA of the CDR3: TGTGCCAGCAGTACACCGGGACAGTGGGTTTTGGGCACTGAAGCTTTCTTT. This sequence encodes CASSTPGQWVLGTEAFF.

V is TRBV6-1 and J is TRBJ2-1; 7 positions agree with TRBD1. Germline V gene lookup returns CDR1 MNHNS and CDR2 SASEGT. Unmatched junction bases numbered 4, after V lost 6 bases and J lost 8 bases. CDR3 length: 12 residues. As DNA, the CDR3 is TGTGCCAGCAGCCCGACAGGGTATGAGCAGTTCTTC. Translated, it gives CASSPTGYEQFF.

The chain combines TRBV19 with TRBJ2-7; no reliable D call. Trimming pared 3 bases from V and 0 bases from J, leaving 12 bases between. The CDR3 is made up of 15 amino acids. The germline CDR1 and CDR2 sequences are LNHDA and SQIVND (reference sequence). Written as DNA, the CDR3 is TGTGCCAGTAGTATCAGTCAGGTCAGCTCCTACGAGCAGTACTTC. Protein product: CASSISQVSSYEQYF.

The chain recombines TRBV27 with TRBJ1-1, with 9 positions matching TRBD1. The CDR3 contains 14 residues. The germline V gene has CDR1 MNHEY and CDR2 SMNVEV (reference sequence). V was pared by 6 bases and J by 5 bases, with 7 bases of the junction left unmatched. This chain's CDR3 is CASRPDRGNTEAFF. DNA of the CDR3: TGTGCCAGCAGGCCCGACAGGGGGAATACTGAAGCTTTCTTT.

This sequence joins TRBV9 and TRBJ2-1; TRBD1 agrees at 12 bases. Germline V lookup: CDR1 SGDLS, CDR2 YYNGEE. There are 19 residues in the CDR3. Losses at the gene ends were 0 bases for V and 7 bases for J; bases not matched to a gene: 14. CDR3 nucleotides: TGTGCCAGCAGCGTAGCGGGACAGGGGGCCATCCCGAGAGAGAATGAGCAGTTCTTC. Its protein is CASSVAGQGAIPRENEQFF.

This chain connects TRBV28 to TRBJ1-2, with D unresolved. The germline V and J ends were trimmed by 7 bases and 1 base, with 22 bases remaining between them. Germline loops: CDR1 MDHEN, CDR2 SYDVKM. This CDR3 has 17 residues. In DNA form, the CDR3 reads TGTGCCAGCATATATCCTCTGGGTCGGACTATTAACTATGGCTACACCTTC. Translating gives CASIYPLGRTINYGYTF.

A few counts support this clone. This chain joins TRBV9 and TRBJ1-1; no reliable D call. The CDR3 extends over 13 amino acids. Germline CDR1 SGDLS, CDR2 YYNGEE. Trimming removed 0 bases at V and 1 base at J, with 4 bases between. The CDR3 DNA sequence: TGTGCCAGCAGCGTAGTGGCGAACACTGAAGCTTTCTTT. Protein: CASSVVANTEAFF.

The chain carries TRBV15 and TRBJ1-1; perhaps TRBD1 as D (6 bases). Germline-derived CDR1 and CDR2 are LNHNV and YYDKDF (reference sequence). There are 15 residues in the CDR3. Trimming took off 0 bases at V and 7 bases at J, with 15 bases between the two ends. The CDR3 region has the DNA TGTGCCACCAGCAGAGACCCAGGCAGGGGCCTTGAAGCTTTCTTT. Translating gives CATSRDPGRGLEAFF.

The V and J genes are TRBV7-2 and TRBJ2-7, with TRBD2 matching over 13 bases. The CDR3 covers 14 residues. Trimming at V came to 5 bases and at J to 5 bases, leaving 3 bases not matched to a gene. From germline, CDR1 is SGHTA and CDR2 FQGNSA. CDR3 nucleotides: TGTGCCAGCAGCGGACTAGCGGGAGTGGACGAGCAGTACTTC. It codes for CASSGLAGVDEQYF.

The chain links TRBV5-6 to TRBJ2-1, with 10 bases matching TRBD1. The CDR3 consists of 16 residues. Germline trimming cut 3 bases from V and 6 bases from J; bases unmatched to any gene: 9. Germline CDR1 SGHDT, CDR2 YYEEEE. The CDR3 is CASSSWTGGGGNEQFF. The CDR3 DNA reads TGTGCCAGCAGCTCTTGGACAGGGGGTGGGGGCAATGAGCAGTTCTTC. Drawing the rest from reference TRBV5-6 and TRBJ2-1, the complete variable domain is DAGVTQSPTHLIKTRGQQVTLRCSPKSGHDTVSWYQQALGQGPQFIFQYYEEEERQRGNFPDRFSGHQFPNYSSELNVNALLLGDSALYLCASSSWTGGGGNEQFFGPGTRLTVL.

This clone turned up a few times. The chain links TRBV13 to TRBJ2-7, with 13 bases lining up with TRBD2. This CDR3 has 18 amino acids. CDR1 and CDR2 from the germline V gene are PRHDT and FYEKMQ (reference sequence). The V and J ends lost 3 bases and 7 bases, in that order; junction bases with no gene match: 15. In DNA, the CDR3 is TGTGCCAGCAGCTTGTCCCACCGCCGGACTAGCGGGGGCGGGGAGCAGTACTTC. Its translation: CASSLSHRRTSGGGEQYF.